The source of this T cell receptor (beta chain) is a study of graft-versus-host responses after intestinal transplantation. This CDR3 contains 11 residues. Germline-derived CDR1 and CDR2 are DFQATT and SNEGSKA (reference sequence). Study-wide points: Early HvG declines after transplant were associated with peak circulating GvH clone levels. Ileal or blood samples showed some GvH clones first, and such clones were also found in recipient marrow. Allografts of patients with graft-donor T cell macrochimerism showed high graft-versus-host to host-versus-graft clone ratios.

Of note for this clone: Its antigen is still unknown.

Profiling relied on immunoSEQ multiplex PCR, and the TCRdb table lists in-frame clones only, not all of them. The table shows some 31,000 clones, with around 90% occurring only once. The sequence was obtained from a human patient who received an intestinal transplant, so some T cells may come from the graft donor. Sample: PBMCs, taken about 450 days after intestinal transplantation. V gene TRBV20-1 combines with J gene TRBJ2-5, with D unclear. The DNA end is more similar to TRBJ2-7, so the J call may be wrong. The CDR3 DNA follows: TGCAGTGCTGAAAAGGGCTACGAGCAGTACTTC. It encodes CSAEKGYEQYF.